A selection of T cell receptor beta chains follows, all from one sample in a study of blood T cell repertoires in COVID-19. Here immunoSEQ multiplex PCR was the method, and the copy in TCRdb shows in-frame clones only, minus some. The sample contains under 300,000 clones, approximately 84% of which appear only once. Sample: peripheral blood. The receptors stem from a human donor with COVID-19, enrolled during active disease. The donor label of this sample is uncertain. The CDR3 runs from the conserved cysteine through the conserved F or W. The D gene is left open where the match is weak. A row's size may be missing; if present it is once, few, many or a size class.

v_call: TRBV25-1; clone_size: .; j_call: TRBJ2-1; d_call: TRBD2; cdr3_aa: CASSDYSSGSNNEQFF; cdr3_nt: TGTGCCAGCAGTGACTACTCTAGCGGGAGTAACAATGAGCAGTTCTTC
v_call: TRBV7-8; clone_size: .; j_call: TRBJ1-2; d_call: .; cdr3_aa: CASIPAGYFYGYTF; cdr3_nt: TGTGCCAGCATCCCGGCGGGGTACTTCTATGGCTACACCTTC
v_call: TRBV29-1; clone_size: .; j_call: TRBJ2-7; d_call: .; cdr3_aa: CSVGESYEQYF; cdr3_nt: TGCAGCGTTGGGGAGTCGTACGAGCAGTACTTC
v_call: TRBV7-3; clone_size: .; j_call: TRBJ1-1; d_call: .; cdr3_aa: CASSLWGGVTEAFF; cdr3_nt: TGTGCCAGCAGCTTATGGGGGGGCGTCACTGAAGCTTTCTTT
v_call: TRBV25-1; clone_size: .; j_call: TRBJ2-3; d_call: TRBD2; cdr3_aa: CASSRLASTDTQYF; cdr3_nt: TGTGCCAGCAGTCGACTAGCTAGCACAGATACGCAGTATTTT
v_call: TRBV28; clone_size: .; j_call: TRBJ2-2; d_call: .; cdr3_aa: CASSLQLPGELFF; cdr3_nt: TGTGCCAGCAGCCTACAGCTTCCCGGGGAGCTGTTTTTT
v_call: TRBV9; clone_size: once; j_call: TRBJ2-7; d_call: .; cdr3_aa: CASSVLRGFYEQYF; cdr3_nt: TGTGCCAGCAGCGTACTCCGAGGGTTCTACGAGCAGTACTTC
v_call: TRBV29-1; clone_size: .; j_call: TRBJ1-3; d_call: TRBD1; cdr3_aa: CSATPGTGGDWNTIYF; cdr3_nt: TGCAGCGCCACTCCCGGGACAGGGGGCGATTGGAACACCATATATTTT
v_call: TRBV12-5; clone_size: .; j_call: TRBJ2-7; d_call: TRBD1; cdr3_aa: CASSRDRTMQYF; cdr3_nt: TGTGCTAGCAGCCGGGACAGGACTATGCAGTACTTC
v_call: TRBV7-2; clone_size: .; j_call: TRBJ1-2; d_call: TRBD1; cdr3_aa: CASSLSTGVYGYTF; cdr3_nt: TGTGCCAGCAGCTTATCGACAGGGGTCTATGGCTACACCTTC
v_call: TRBV30; clone_size: .; j_call: TRBJ2-1; d_call: .; cdr3_aa: CACSKRSYNEQFF; cdr3_nt: TGTGCCTGTTCCAAGAGGTCATACAATGAGCAGTTCTTC
v_call: TRBV5-1; clone_size: .; j_call: TRBJ2-7; d_call: TRBD2; cdr3_aa: CASSLDGTSGSYEQYF; cdr3_nt: TGCGCCAGCAGCTTGGACGGGACTAGCGGATCCTACGAGCAGTACTTC
v_call: TRBV6-6; clone_size: once; j_call: TRBJ2-1; d_call: TRBD2; cdr3_aa: CASRGGLAGVVEQFF; cdr3_nt: TGTGCCAGCCGGGGGGGCCTAGCGGGAGTTGTTGAGCAGTTCTTC
v_call: TRBV19; clone_size: .; j_call: TRBJ1-2; d_call: .; cdr3_aa: CASSIGGADYGYTF; cdr3_nt: TGTGCCAGTAGTATAGGGGGCGCGGACTATGGCTACACCTTC
v_call: TRBV21-1; clone_size: .; j_call: TRBJ2-7; d_call: .; cdr3_aa: CASSKGRQGPKSIYEQYF; cdr3_nt: TGTGCCAGCAGCAAAGGGCGGCAGGGTCCGAAGTCAATATACGAGCAGTACTTC
v_call: TRBV19; clone_size: .; j_call: TRBJ1-3; d_call: .; cdr3_aa: CASSVNTGRSGNTIYF; cdr3_nt: TGTGCCAGTAGTGTGAACACCGGGAGATCTGGAAACACCATATATTTT
v_call: TRBV3-1/TRBV3-2; clone_size: once; j_call: TRBJ1-6; d_call: .; cdr3_aa: CASSPPQGWNSPLHF; cdr3_nt: TGTGCCAGCAGCCCACCTCAGGGGTGGAATTCACCCCTCCACTTT
v_call: TRBV9; clone_size: once; j_call: TRBJ2-5; d_call: TRBD2; cdr3_aa: CASSVGSGGPETQYF; cdr3_nt: TGTGCCAGCAGCGTAGGTTCGGGAGGTCCAGAGACCCAGTACTTC